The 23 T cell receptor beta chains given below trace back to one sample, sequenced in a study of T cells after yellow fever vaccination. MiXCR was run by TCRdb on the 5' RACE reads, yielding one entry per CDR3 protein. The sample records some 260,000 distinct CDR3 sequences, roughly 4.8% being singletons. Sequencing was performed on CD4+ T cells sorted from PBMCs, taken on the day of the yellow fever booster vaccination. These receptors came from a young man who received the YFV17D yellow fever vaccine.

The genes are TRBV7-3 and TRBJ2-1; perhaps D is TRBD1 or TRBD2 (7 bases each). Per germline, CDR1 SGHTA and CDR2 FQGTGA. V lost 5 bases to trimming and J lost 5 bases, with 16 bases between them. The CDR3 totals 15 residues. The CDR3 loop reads CASSPSRGGHNEQFF. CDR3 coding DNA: TGTGCCAGCAGCCCGTCCAGGGGGGGTCACAATGAGCAGTTCTTC.

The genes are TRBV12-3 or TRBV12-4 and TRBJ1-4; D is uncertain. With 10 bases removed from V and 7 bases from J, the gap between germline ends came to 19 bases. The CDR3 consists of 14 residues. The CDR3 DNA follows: TGTGCCACTTCCCAGCAGTTGGGTGTTGAAAAACTGTTTTTT. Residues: CATSQQLGVEKLFF.

CDR3 amino acids: CASSFGLRGTYNSPLHF. The CDR3 DNA follows: TGTGCCAGCAGCTTTGGGCTCAGGGGAACCTATAATTCACCCCTCCACTTT. The genes are TRBV7-9 and TRBJ1-6; D might be TRBD1 (6 bases). V was pared by 3 bases and J by 2 bases, with 14 bases between. The CDR3 extends over 17 amino acids. CDR1 and CDR2 from the germline V gene are SEHNR and FQNEAQ (reference sequence).

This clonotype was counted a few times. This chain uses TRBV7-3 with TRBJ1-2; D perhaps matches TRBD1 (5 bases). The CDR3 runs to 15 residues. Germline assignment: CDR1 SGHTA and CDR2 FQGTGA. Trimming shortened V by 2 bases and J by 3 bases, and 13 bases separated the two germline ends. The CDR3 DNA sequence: TGTGCCAGCAGCTTAGTACCAGGGAAGGACTATGGCTACACCTTC. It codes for CASSLVPGKDYGYTF.

The CDR3 nucleotides read TGCGCCAGCAGCCTTCAGAGCGGGGTCCTTGTGGATACGCAGTATTTT. Protein product: CASSLQSGVLVDTQYF. The chain has TRBV4-3 and TRBJ2-3; TRBD2 aligns across 7 bases. The CDR3 runs 16 residues. Trimming at V came to 4 bases and at J to 6 bases, leaving 13 bases not matched to a gene. CDR1 and CDR2 (germline): LGHNA, YSLEER.

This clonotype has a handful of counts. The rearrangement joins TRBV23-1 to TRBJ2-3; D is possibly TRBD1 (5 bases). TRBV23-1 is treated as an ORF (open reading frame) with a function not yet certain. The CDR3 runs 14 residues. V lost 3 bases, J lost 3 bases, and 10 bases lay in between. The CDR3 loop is CASSQIRETDTQYF. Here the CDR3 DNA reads TGCGCCAGCAGTCAGATCAGGGAAACAGATACGCAGTATTTT.

The CDR3, as DNA: TGCAGCGGGTTCCAAGAGACCCAGTACTTC. As protein: CSGFQETQYF. The gene calls are TRBV29-1 and TRBJ2-5; no clear D gene. Per germline, CDR1 SQVTM and CDR2 ANQGSEA. V was pared by 7 bases and J by 1 base, with 4 bases between. The CDR3 has 10 residues.

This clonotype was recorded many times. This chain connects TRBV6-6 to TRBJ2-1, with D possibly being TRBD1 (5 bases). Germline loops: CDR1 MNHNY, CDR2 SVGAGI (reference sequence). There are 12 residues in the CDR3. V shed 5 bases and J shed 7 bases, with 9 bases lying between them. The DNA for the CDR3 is TGTGCCAGCAGTGCCCAGGGAAATGAGCAGTTCTTC. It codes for CASSAQGNEQFF.

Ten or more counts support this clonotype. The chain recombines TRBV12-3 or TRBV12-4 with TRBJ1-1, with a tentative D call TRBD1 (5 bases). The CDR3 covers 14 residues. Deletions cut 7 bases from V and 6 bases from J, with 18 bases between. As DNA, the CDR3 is TGTGCCAGCACCAAGATGGGGGGTCTCGCTGAAGCTTTCTTT. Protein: CASTKMGGLAEAFF.

The DNA of the CDR3 is TGTGCCAGCAGTCCCGGGACAGGGATCTACGAGCAGTACGTC. Translation gives CASSPGTGIYEQYV. The chain uses TRBV7-9 and TRBJ2-7; TRBD1 matches 9 bases. The length of the CDR3 is 14 residues. Per germline, CDR1 SEHNR and CDR2 FQNEAQ (reference sequence). V lost 6 bases to trimming and J lost 3 bases; unmatched junction nucleotides: 6.

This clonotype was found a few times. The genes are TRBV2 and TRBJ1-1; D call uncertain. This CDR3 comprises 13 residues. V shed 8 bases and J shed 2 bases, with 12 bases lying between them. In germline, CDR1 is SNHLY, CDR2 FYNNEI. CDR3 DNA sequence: TGTGCCAGCCGTAACGAGGGAAACACTGAAGCTTTCTTT. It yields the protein CASRNEGNTEAFF. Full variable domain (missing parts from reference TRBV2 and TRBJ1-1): EPEVTQTPSHQVTQMGQEVILRCVPISNHLYFYWYRQILGQKVEFLVSFYNNEISEKSEIFDDQFSVERPDGSNFTLKIRSTKLEDSAMYFCASRNEGNTEAFFGQGTRLTVV.

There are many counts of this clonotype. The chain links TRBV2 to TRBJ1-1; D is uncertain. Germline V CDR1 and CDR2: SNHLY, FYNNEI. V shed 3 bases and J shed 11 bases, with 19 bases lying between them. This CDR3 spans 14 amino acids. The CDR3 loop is CASSDKIFKPQAFF. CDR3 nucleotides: TGTGCCAGCAGTGATAAGATTTTTAAACCCCAGGCTTTCTTT.

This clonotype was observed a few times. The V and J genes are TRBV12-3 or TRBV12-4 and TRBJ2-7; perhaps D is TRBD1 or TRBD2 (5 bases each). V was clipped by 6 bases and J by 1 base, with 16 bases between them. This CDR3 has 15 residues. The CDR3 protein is CASSLAPGQSYEQYF. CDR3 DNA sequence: TGTGCCAGCAGCCTCGCCCCGGGGCAATCCTACGAGCAGTACTTC.

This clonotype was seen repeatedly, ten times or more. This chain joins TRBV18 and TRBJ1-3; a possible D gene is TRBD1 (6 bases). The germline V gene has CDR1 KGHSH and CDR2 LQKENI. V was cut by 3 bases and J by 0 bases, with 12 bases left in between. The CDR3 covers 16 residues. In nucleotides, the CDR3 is TGTGCCAGCTCACCGTCCCAGGGGTTCTCTGGAAACACCATATATTTT. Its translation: CASSPSQGFSGNTIYF.

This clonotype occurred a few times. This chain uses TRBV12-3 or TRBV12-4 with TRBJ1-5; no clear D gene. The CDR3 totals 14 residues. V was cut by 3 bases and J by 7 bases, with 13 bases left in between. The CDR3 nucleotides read TGTGCCAGCAGTTTTGGCCAGACCTACCAGCCCCAGCATTTT. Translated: CASSFGQTYQPQHF.

CDR3 loop: CASSSAPRVTGFGYTF. The CDR3 DNA is TGTGCCAGCAGCAGCGCCCCCAGGGTTACAGGGTTTGGCTACACCTTC. This sequence joins TRBV7-2 and TRBJ1-2, with D perhaps TRBD1 (6 bases). V lost 5 bases and J 7 bases, leaving 23 bases between the germline ends. This CDR3 spans 16 amino acids. Germline CDR1 is SGHTA and CDR2 is FQGNSA.

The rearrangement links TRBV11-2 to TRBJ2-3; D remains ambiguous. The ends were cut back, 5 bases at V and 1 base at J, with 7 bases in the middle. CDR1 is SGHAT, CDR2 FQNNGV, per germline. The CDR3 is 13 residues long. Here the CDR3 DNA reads TGTGCCAGCAGCCATGGCCGCACAGATACGCAGTATTTT. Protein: CASSHGRTDTQYF. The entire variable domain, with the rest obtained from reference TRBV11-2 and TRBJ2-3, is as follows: EAGVAQSPRYKIIEKRQSVAFWCNPISGHATLYWYQQILGQGPKLLIQFQNNGVVDDSQLPKDRFSAERLKGVDSTLKIQPAKLEDSAVYLCASSHGRTDTQYFGPGTRLTVL.

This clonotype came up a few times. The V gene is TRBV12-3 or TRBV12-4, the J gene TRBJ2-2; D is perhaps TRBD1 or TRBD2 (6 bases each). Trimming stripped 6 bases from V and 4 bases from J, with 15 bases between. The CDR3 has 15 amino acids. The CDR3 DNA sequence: TGTGCCAGCAGCCAAAGGGGGGTTCGCACCGGGGAGCTGTTTTTT. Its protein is CASSQRGVRTGELFF.

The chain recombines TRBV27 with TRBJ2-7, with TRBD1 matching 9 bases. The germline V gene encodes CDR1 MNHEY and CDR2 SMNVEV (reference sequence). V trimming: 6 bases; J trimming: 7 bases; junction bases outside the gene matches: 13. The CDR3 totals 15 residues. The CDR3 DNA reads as TGTGCCAGCAGCCGGAAACCGGGACAGGGAAAGGAGCAGTACTTC. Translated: CASSRKPGQGKEQYF.

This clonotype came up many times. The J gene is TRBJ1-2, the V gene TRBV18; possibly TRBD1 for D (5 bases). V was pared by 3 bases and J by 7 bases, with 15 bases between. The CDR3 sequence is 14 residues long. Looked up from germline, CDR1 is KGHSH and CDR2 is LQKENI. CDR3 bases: TGTGCCAGCTCACCTTCGCCAGCCCAGGGTGGCTACACCTTC. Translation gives CASSPSPAQGGYTF.

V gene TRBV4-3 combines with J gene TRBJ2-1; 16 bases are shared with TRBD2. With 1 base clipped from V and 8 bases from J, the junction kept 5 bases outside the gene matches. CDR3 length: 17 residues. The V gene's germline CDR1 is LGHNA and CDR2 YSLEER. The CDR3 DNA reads TGCGCCAGCAGCCAAGCCGGGACTAGCGGGGGGGCATATGAGCAGTTCTTC. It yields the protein CASSQAGTSGGAYEQFF.

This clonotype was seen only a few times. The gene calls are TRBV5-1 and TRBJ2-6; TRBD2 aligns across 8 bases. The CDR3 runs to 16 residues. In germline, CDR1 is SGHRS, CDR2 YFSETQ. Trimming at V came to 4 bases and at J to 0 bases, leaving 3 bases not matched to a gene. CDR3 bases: TGCGCCAGCAGCCGGGGGGGGAGCTCTGGGGCCAACGTCCTGACTTTC. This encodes CASSRGGSSGANVLTF. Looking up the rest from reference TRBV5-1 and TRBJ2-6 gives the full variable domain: KAGVTQTPRYLIKTRGQQVTLSCSPISGHRSVSWYQQTPGQGLQFLFEYFSETQRNKGNFPGRFSGRQFSNSRSEMNVSTLELGDSALYLCASSRGGSSGANVLTFGAGSRLTVL.

This CDR3 reads CASSSKIPGQGANTEAFF. Here the CDR3 DNA reads TGTGCCAGCAGTTCCAAGATCCCGGGACAGGGGGCGAACACTGAAGCTTTCTTT. The V call is TRBV12-3 or TRBV12-4, the J call TRBJ1-1; 12 positions match TRBD1. Unmatched junction bases numbered 10, after V lost 4 bases and J lost 1 base. This CDR3 has 18 residues.